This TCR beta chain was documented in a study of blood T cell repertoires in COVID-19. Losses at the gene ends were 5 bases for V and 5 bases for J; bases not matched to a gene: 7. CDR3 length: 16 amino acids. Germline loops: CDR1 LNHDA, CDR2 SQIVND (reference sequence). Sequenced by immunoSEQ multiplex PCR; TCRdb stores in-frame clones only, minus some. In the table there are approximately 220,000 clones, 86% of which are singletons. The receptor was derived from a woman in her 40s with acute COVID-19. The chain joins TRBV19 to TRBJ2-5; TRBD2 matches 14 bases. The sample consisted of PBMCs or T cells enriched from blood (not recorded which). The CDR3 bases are TGTGCCAGTAGTCCTGCGGGACTAGCGGGGGCGGAGACCCAGTACTTC. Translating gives CASSPAGLAGAETQYF.